This is a list of T cell receptor beta chains from one sample in a study of OX40 agonist ivuxolimab in advanced cancers. Using immunoSEQ multiplex PCR, the repertoire was profiled, and TCRdb retains in-frame clones only, with some absent. The data hold 42,000 or so clones, with over 65% observed a single time. Sample: CD4+ or CD8+ T cells sorted from blood, taken in a trial of the OX40 agonist ivuxolimab. These receptor sequences come from an adult with an advanced solid tumor such as melanoma, head and neck, liver or kidney cancer. Each CDR3 is given with its conserved first and last residue. The D gene is left open where the match is weak. The size of a clone is reported for some rows only, either as once, few or many, or as a class for expanded clones.

size: .
V: TRBV19
J: TRBJ1-2
D: .
CDR3: CASWTSYGYTF
DNA: TGTGCCAGCTGGACATCCTATGGCTACACCTTC

size: .
V: TRBV30
J: TRBJ2-2
D: .
CDR3: CASGTVNTGELFF
DNA: TGTGCCTCCGGGACGGTAAACACCGGGGAGCTGTTTTTT

size: .
V: TRBV18
J: TRBJ2-5
D: TRBD1
CDR3: CASSPGDRGFLGQETQYF
DNA: TGTGCCAGCTCACCAGGGGACAGGGGGTTCTTGGGGCAAGAGACCCAGTACTTC

size: .
V: TRBV5-6
J: TRBJ1-1
D: .
CDR3: CASSLVGVTEAFF
DNA: TGTGCCAGCAGCTTGGTGGGGGTCACTGAAGCTTTCTTT

size: .
V: TRBV27
J: TRBJ2-2
D: TRBD2
CDR3: CASSNGGGRRGVATGELFF
DNA: TGTGCCAGCAGTAACGGGGGGGGGAGGAGGGGAGTGGCGACCGGGGAGCTGTTTTTT

size: .
V: TRBV29-1
J: TRBJ2-5
D: .
CDR3: CSVAGPRGETQYF
DNA: TGCAGCGTTGCGGGACCCCGGGGAGAGACCCAGTACTTC

size: .
V: TRBV19
J: TRBJ2-7
D: .
CDR3: CASIGGDAYEQYF
DNA: TGTGCCAGTATCGGCGGGGATGCCTACGAGCAGTACTTC

size: .
V: TRBV7-8
J: TRBJ2-1
D: .
CDR3: CASSPDTGLSEQFF
DNA: TGTGCCAGCAGCCCGGACACGGGACTCAGCGAGCAGTTCTTC

size: few
V: TRBV7-9
J: TRBJ1-2
D: .
CDR3: CASSLGKSGYGYTF
DNA: TGTGCCAGCAGCTTGGGCAAAAGCGGCTATGGCTACACCTTC

size: .
V: TRBV19
J: TRBJ1-5
D: .
CDR3: CASSAGFTSNQPQHF
DNA: TGTGCCAGTAGTGCAGGGTTTACGAGCAATCAGCCCCAGCATTTT

size: .
V: TRBV27
J: TRBJ1-1
D: .
CDR3: CASSSGQEAFF
DNA: TGTGCCAGCAGTTCAGGCCAAGAAGCTTTCTTT

size: .
V: TRBV6-5
J: TRBJ2-1
D: TRBD1
CDR3: CASSYGTGRYNEQFF
DNA: TGTGCCAGCAGTTACGGGACAGGGCGGTACAATGAGCAGTTCTTC

size: .
V: TRBV4-1
J: TRBJ1-4
D: TRBD1
CDR3: CASSQVGQGNSEKLFF
DNA: TGCGCCAGCAGCCAAGTCGGACAGGGAAATAGTGAAAAACTGTTTTTT

size: .
V: TRBV16
J: TRBJ1-5
D: .
CDR3: CASSQGLLGQPQHF
DNA: TGTGCCAGCAGCCAAGGACTTTTGGGGCAGCCCCAGCATTTT

size: few
V: TRBV29-1
J: TRBJ2-7
D: .
CDR3: CSVESGEQYF
DNA: TGCAGCGTTGAATCGGGCGAGCAGTACTTC

size: .
V: TRBV5-4
J: TRBJ1-1
D: .
CDR3: CASSWGGSDTEAFF
DNA: TGTGCCAGCAGCTGGGGTGGGAGCGACACTGAAGCTTTCTTT

size: once
V: TRBV6-6
J: TRBJ2-2
D: .
CDR3: CASSPSRELFF
DNA: TGTGCCAGCAGCCCCTCGCGGGAGCTGTTTTTT

size: .
V: TRBV4-2
J: TRBJ2-7
D: TRBD2
CDR3: CASSQEYNPSGTAYEQYF
DNA: TGTGCCAGCAGCCAAGAATACAATCCTAGCGGGACCGCCTACGAGCAGTACTTC

size: .
V: TRBV27
J: TRBJ2-3
D: TRBD2
CDR3: CASRVYYSGASTDTQYF
DNA: TGTGCCAGCAGAGTTTACTATAGCGGGGCTAGCACAGATACGCAGTATTTT

size: once
V: TRBV5-5
J: TRBJ1-3
D: .
CDR3: CASSLEGPSSGNTIYF
DNA: TGTGCCAGCAGCTTGGAAGGTCCTAGCTCTGGAAACACCATATATTTT

size: once
V: TRBV27
J: TRBJ2-2
D: TRBD1
CDR3: CASRPGQVTGELFF
DNA: TGTGCCAGCCGTCCGGGACAGGTCACCGGGGAGCTGTTTTTT

size: .
V: TRBV9
J: TRBJ1-1
D: TRBD1
CDR3: CASSVGTGLDTEAFF
DNA: TGTGCCAGCAGTGTCGGGACAGGGTTGGACACTGAAGCTTTCTTT

size: .
V: TRBV4-1
J: TRBJ1-6
D: TRBD1
CDR3: CASSLGTVNSPLHF
DNA: TGCGCCAGCAGCCTCGGGACAGTAAATTCACCCCTCCACTTT

size: .
V: TRBV11-1
J: TRBJ2-7
D: TRBD2
CDR3: CATGGGLYEQYF
DNA: TGTGCCACCGGGGGGGGGCTCTACGAGCAGTACTTC

size: .
V: TRBV5-6
J: TRBJ2-7
D: .
CDR3: CASSPGPGEQYF
DNA: TGTGCCAGCAGCCCGGGGCCGGGGGAGCAGTACTTC

size: .
V: TRBV5-4
J: TRBJ2-7
D: .
CDR3: CASSLVAGNEQYF
DNA: TGTGCCAGCAGCTTAGTGGCAGGCAACGAGCAGTACTTC